These 10 T cell receptor beta chains share one sample of origin, sequenced in a study of tumor and adjacent non-tumor tissue in lung cancer. A modified ARM-PCR protocol with three rounds of nested PCR amplified TCRbeta. TCRdb redid the calling of the multiplex PCR reads with MiXCR, one entry per CDR3 protein. Among roughly 74,000 distinct CDR3 sequences listed, less than 85% were seen once. The template was RNA from unsorted bulk tissue. Distant lung tissue was collected more than 3 cm away from the tumor edge. The sequenced sample was distant non-tumor lung tissue. These TCRs come from a man aged 70 or older with non-small cell lung cancer.

CDR3 nucleotides: TGTGCCAGCAGGGACGGGATTAGTGGATACTACGAGCAGTACTTC. It encodes CASRDGISGYYEQYF. The V gene is TRBV6-2 or TRBV6-3, the J gene TRBJ2-7, with D perhaps matching TRBD2 (5 bases). The ends were cut back, 6 bases at V and 3 bases at J, with 18 bases in the middle. CDR3 length: 15 residues. Germline V CDR1 and CDR2: MNHEY, SVGEGT.

On this clonotype: The junction departs from the called germline gene at one end, perhaps through a read error. This chain connects TRBV11-2 to TRBJ1-1; D is uncertain. This CDR3 has 16 amino acids. CDR1 SGHAT and CDR2 FQNNGV come from the germline V gene. The CDR3 reads CASNLAKMGMKTEAFF. In DNA form, the CDR3 reads TGTGCCAGCAACTTAGCGAAGATGGGAATGAAGACTGAAGCTTTCTTT.

This clonotype appeared many times. The genes are TRBV29-1 and TRBJ2-5; 12 nucleotides align to TRBD1. The V segment lost 3 bases and the J segment 5 bases; nucleotides outside the gene matches: 7. Germline assignment: CDR1 SQVTM and CDR2 ANQGSEA. This CDR3 spans 15 amino acids. This CDR3 reads CSVEGQGASDETQYF. The CDR3 DNA is TGCAGCGTTGAGGGACAGGGGGCATCAGATGAGACCCAGTACTTC.

This clonotype came up many times. The chain is built from TRBV20-1 and TRBJ2-1; D not certain. Germline CDR1 reads DFQATT; CDR2 reads SNEGSKA (reference sequence). The CDR3 extends over 15 amino acids. Trimming pared 0 bases from V and 6 bases from J, leaving 15 bases between. The CDR3 reads CSARDPARTSNEQFF. The CDR3 nucleotides read TGCAGTGCTAGAGACCCCGCCCGGACCAGCAATGAGCAGTTCTTC.

As regards this clonotype: One junction end does not reproduce the germline sequence, and a read error may be involved. The V call is TRBV29-1, the J call TRBJ2-5; the match to TRBD1 covers 9 bases. The germline gives CDR1 SQVTM, CDR2 ANQGSEA. The CDR3 has 13 residues. CDR3 nucleotide sequence: TGCAGCGTTGGGACAGGGGATTTGGAGACCCTGTATTTC. This sequence encodes CSVGTGDLETLYF.

Only a few counts were recorded for this clonotype. One junction end disagrees with the germline gene, perhaps due to a read error. The V call is TRBV12-3 or TRBV12-4, the J call TRBJ2-5; TRBD2 aligns across 10 bases. This CDR3 comprises 15 residues. CDR3 sequence: CVSSGLAGVVETQYF. CDR3 coding DNA: TGTGTCAGTAGCGGGCTAGCGGGAGTGGTGGAGACCCAGTATTTC.

About this clonotype itself: A much larger clone is a single base away; this may be a read error. The chain has TRBV28 and TRBJ2-1; the match to TRBD1 covers 8 bases. The CDR3 runs 16 residues. Germline V lookup: CDR1 MDHEN, CDR2 SYDVKM. Here the CDR3 reads CVSSPRVRGLENEQFF. The CDR3 DNA sequence: TGTGTCAGCAGTCCCCGAGTCAGGGGGCTCGAGAATGAGCAGTTCTTC.

Note on this clonotype: Given a much more abundant clone one base away, this may be a read error. The chain has TRBV6-2 or TRBV6-3 and TRBJ1-2; D remains unclear. Looked up from germline, CDR1 is MNHEY and CDR2 is SVGEGT. The CDR3 sequence is 11 residues long. Written as DNA, the CDR3 is TGTACCAGCAGTTTGGGTTATGGCTACACCTTC. Its translation is CTSSLGYGYTF.

Comment on this clonotype: The junction does not match germline at one end; this may be a read error. The rearrangement links TRBV5-4 to TRBJ2-5; 9 bases line up with TRBD2. Looked up from germline, CDR1 is SGHNT and CDR2 is YYREEE (reference sequence). The CDR3 is made up of 15 amino acids. CDR3 nucleotides: TGCGCCAGCAAGTGGCGGGGGGGTAACAAAGAGACCCAGTACTTC. Its translation: CASKWRGGNKETQYF.

Of note for this clonotype: At one end the junction does not follow the germline gene, possibly because of a read error. The chain has TRBV5-6 and TRBJ1-1; D is ambiguous. Germline values: CDR1 SGHDT, CDR2 YYEEEE. CDR3 length: 15 residues. The CDR3 loop reads CARSSTMWGNTEAFF. DNA of the CDR3: TGTGCCAGAAGCTCAACGATGTGGGGAAACACTGAAGCTTTCTTT.